This T cell receptor (beta chain) was recovered during a study of blood T cell repertoires in COVID-19. Study at large: The study drew acute and convalescent COVID-19 samples from the United States, Italy and Spain. From T cells, B-cell-depleted T cells, or PBMCs came the material, which was cDNA or gDNA.

V lost 5 bases to trimming and J lost 3 bases; unmatched junction nucleotides: 2. From germline, CDR1 is GTSNPN and CDR2 SVGIG (reference sequence). This CDR3 spans 12 amino acids. Original processing notes: Amplification of reference gene primers provided the estimated nucleated cell counts. Assay used: immunoSEQ multiplex PCR; TCRdb lists only in-frame clones, some missing. That table furnishes V, J and clone size, whereas the DNA furnished D and trimming. The table lists about 130,000 clones, roughly 80% of them singletons. The receptor was derived from an elderly woman with acute or convalescent COVID-19. The sequenced sample consisted of peripheral blood. The rearrangement links TRBV30 to TRBJ2-5; 8 bases are shared with TRBD1. The CDR3 DNA reads TGTGCCTGGGCGGACAGGGAAGAGACCCAGTACTTC. Its translation: CAWADREETQYF.